Below, one T cell receptor beta chain is given with its context. Its antigen is unidentified. Germline and junction disagree at one end, which may indicate a read error. The study ran its PCR with 60 Vbeta and 13 Jbeta primers. TCRdb keeps only in-frame clones here, not all; method: immunoSEQ multiplex PCR. The sample carries 150,000 to 200,000 clones, around two thirds recorded once. The data stem from a study of cytomegalovirus exposure and HLA in healthy donors. Across the study: Among roughly 180 million T cells, an earlier analysis found roughly 100 million unique TCR beta sequences.

The study's findings and limits: Being productive about 90% or about 30% of the time was typical of most TCR beta V segments in an earlier analysis.

This CDR3 has 16 amino acids. CDR1 SGHVS and CDR2 FQNEAQ come from the germline V gene. Sequences were obtained from PBMCs. The chain links TRBV7-8 to TRBJ2-5, with 10 bases that match TRBD2. This receptor was taken from a man between 25 and 39 years old in good health and CMV-seropositive. The CDR3 DNA sequence: TGTGCCAGCAGCTCCAGCGGGAGGGAGATCCAAGGGACCCAGTACTTC. Its translation: CASSSSGREIQGTQYF.